The TCR beta chain described here comes from a study of T-cell reconstitution after alpha-beta-depleted transplantation in children. Of note for this clonotype: Its target is unknown.

The TCRbeta library incorporated unique molecular identifiers. TCRdb processed the PCR reads anew with MiXCR; each CDR3 protein has one entry. The sample comprises under 400,000 distinct CDR3 sequences, about a quarter of which are singletons, and 9.5% to 13% rests with the top ten. CDR1 and CDR2 from the germline V gene are SGHAT and FQNNGV. CDR3 size: 18 residues. With 3 bases removed from V and 5 bases from J, the gap between germline ends came to 25 bases. Findings of the study overall: Reported findings indicate that, about two months after transplant, alpha-beta T cells came from several hundred expanded clones, which were derived from non-depleted graft cells.

The sample was PBMCs, mostly from graft donor cells, taken 180 days after TCRalphabeta/CD19-depleted stem cell transplant. The receptor was derived from a male patient aged 10-17 years who had a stem cell transplant for acute lymphoblastic leukemia, so the T cells may come from the graft donor. V usage is TRBV11-2 and J usage is TRBJ1-1; no reliable D call. This CDR3 reads CASSFKRYPLGWWTEAFF. The DNA for the CDR3 is TGTGCCAGCAGCTTTAAGCGGTACCCGTTGGGCTGGTGGACTGAAGCTTTCTTT.